This T cell receptor (beta chain) was recorded in a study of early T cells in non-severe SARS-CoV-2 infection (dated by TCRdb to the early 2020s). Notes on the research overall: Bulk RNA from unsorted whole blood was used for TCR sequencing, so alpha and beta chains could not be paired.

The CDR3 holds 13 amino acids from the cysteine to the phenylalanine. Only the CDR3 DNA is retained, 39 bases long and in frame from the first base. V loses 1 base, J loses 9 bases, and the germline ends lie 13 bases apart. CDR1 and CDR2 are read off the germline V gene as SQVTM and ANQGSEA. General conclusions and limits of the study: VDJdb matching was skewed toward anti-spike CD8 responses and likely underestimated virus-specific expansions by missing private and CD4 specificities.

The library relied on 5' RACE. Sequencing instrument: NextSeq 500. The TCR library protocol attached unique molecular identifiers to individual cDNA molecules to correct for sequencing error and PCR bias. TCR alpha and beta chains were both sequenced, and the abundances of alpha and beta sequences in each sample were closely correlated with each other. As for how the authors treated the data: V gene, J gene and CDR3 annotation of TCR sequences was performed with Decombinator V4. TCRs were defined as expanded if a significant change between any two time points was detected under a Poisson model with p below 0.0001. TCR abundances were normalised to the total number of TCRs sequenced in each sample and reported as counts per million. MAIT TCRs were defined by TRAV1-2 paired with TRAJ12, TRAJ20 or TRAJ33, and iNKT TCRs by TRAV10 paired with TRAJ18. A search of VDJdb, accessed on 1 November 2021, was run for TCRs annotated to CMV, EBV and SARS-CoV-2, with TCRs annotated for multiple antigens excluded. TCRdb applied fastp at Q25 and MiXCR to the public reads, then kept only in-frame beta chains. A single entry per CDR3 protein holds the most common genes and DNA from its merged rows. The V and J calls here are based on TCRdb, not the publication. The sample table records approximately 99,000 distinct CDR3 sequences; 12% of these occur just once. In total, the top ten clones hold less than 3.5% of the sample.

A case-control design nested within a healthcare worker cohort in London, UK, was used, with weekly nasopharyngeal swab PCR tests and blood sampling performed. Between 23 and 31 March 2020, the week of the UK lockdown, healthcare workers were enrolled and then followed up weekly for as long as 16 weeks. Details on this clonotype: Its target antigen remains unknown. Nothing much larger sits one base from this clone, and base qualities are not available.

The receptor was derived from an adult who was a healthcare worker with PCR-confirmed SARS-CoV-2 infection or an uninfected control (not recorded which). Material for sequencing was whole blood. Recombination joined TRBV29-1 with TRBJ2-1, with a tentative D gene TRBD2 over 5 matching bases. The DNA sequence is as follows: TGCAGCGTTGAAGGGCATCCGGGAAGTGAGCAGTTCTTC. This codes for CSVEGHPGSEQFF.